This TCR beta chain was captured by sequencing in a study of OX40 agonist ivuxolimab in advanced cancers. Study-level findings and limits: The authors did not determine the antigen specificity of the expanded peripheral T cells.

Looked up from germline, CDR1 is SGHTA and CDR2 is FQGNSA. The V end was cut by 6 bases, the J end by 10 bases, with 13 bases between. There are 12 residues in the CDR3. Points on this clone: What it recognizes is unknown.

The data were produced by immunoSEQ multiplex PCR, yet TCRdb's version contains in-frame clones alone and is incomplete. The sample contains 100,000 or so clones, about 85% of which appear only once. This specimen consisted of CD4+ or CD8+ T cells sorted from blood, obtained in a trial of the OX40 agonist ivuxolimab. This TCR came from an adult with an advanced solid tumor such as melanoma, head and neck, liver or kidney cancer. V and J are TRBV7-2 and TRBJ2-1; D not certain. CDR3: CASSGQTVEQFF. As DNA, the CDR3 is TGTGCCAGCAGTGGTCAGACGGTGGAGCAGTTCTTC. Full variable domain (missing parts from reference TRBV7-2 and TRBJ2-1): GAGVSQSPSNKVTEKGKDVELRCDPISGHTALYWYRQSLGQGLEFLIYFQGNSAPDKSGLPSDRFSAERTGGSVSTLTIQRTQQEDSAVYLCASSGQTVEQFFGPGTRLTVL.